The 21 T cell receptor beta chains in this list originate from one sample, sequenced in a study of monozygotic twins with inflammatory bowel disease. TCRdb re-analyzed the 5' RACE reads; it lists each CDR3 protein once, without DNA. The sample table sets out 45,000 or so distinct CDR3 sequences. The material sequenced was blood. The source of these receptors is a human donor with ulcerative colitis or Crohn's disease, or a healthy co-twin of an affected twin (not recorded which).

The chain has TRBV20-1 and TRBJ2-1; without DNA, the TCRdb call of TRBD1 cannot be checked. Germline CDR1 is DFQATT and CDR2 is SNEGSKA (reference sequence). The CDR3 runs to 12 residues. The CDR3 loop reads CSASRQAEWQFF.

The chain joins TRBV4-3 to TRBJ2-3; TCRdb's assignment of TRBD2 cannot be checked, as there is no DNA. The CDR3 is 16 residues long. Germline-derived CDR1 and CDR2 are LGHNA and YSLEER. The CDR3 is CASSQGAGVDGDTQYF.

This chain connects TRBV11-2 to TRBJ2-7; TCRdb reports TRBD1, a call that lacks DNA to check it against. CDR3 size: 15 residues. Germline-derived CDR1 and CDR2 are SGHAT and FQNNGV. This chain's CDR3 is CATRPARTGDYEQYF.

The chain joins TRBV5-1 to TRBJ2-3; with no DNA, the TCRdb D assignment of TRBD2 cannot be verified. The CDR3 loop spans 17 amino acids. Germline values: CDR1 SGHRS, CDR2 YFSETQ. The CDR3 sequence: CASSLDATSGYTDTQYF.

The chain has TRBV7-8 and TRBJ1-5; TCRdb outputs TRBD1, but without DNA this stays unchecked. The germline gives CDR1 SGHVS, CDR2 FQNEAQ. This CDR3 spans 13 amino acids. CDR3 residues: CASSPTGGQPQHF. Full variable domain (remainder filled in from reference TRBV7-8 and TRBJ1-5): GAGVSQSPRYKVAKRGQDVALRCDPISGHVSLFWYQQALGQGPEFLTYFQNEAQLDKSGLPSDRFFAERPEGSVSTLKIQRTQQEDSAVYLCASSPTGGQPQHFGDGTRLSIL.

V is TRBV20-1 and J is TRBJ1-6. The germline CDR1 and CDR2 sequences are DFQATT and SNEGSKA (reference sequence). The CDR3 extends over 15 amino acids. CDR3 in amino acids: CSASELSSYNSPLHF.

The J gene is TRBJ1-5, the V gene TRBV30; TCRdb's D gene call, TRBD1, goes unchecked for lack of DNA. CDR3 length: 13 amino acids. Germline CDR1 and CDR2: GTSNPN and SVGIG (reference sequence). This CDR3 reads CAWSVRIGGTEHF.

The J gene is TRBJ2-3, the V gene TRBV29-1; TCRdb proposes TRBD2, but this gene call is untestable without DNA. Germline CDR1 and CDR2: SQVTM and ANQGSEA. The CDR3 is 15 amino acids. The CDR3 region is CSVSKAGGHPDTQYF.

Measured by frequency, this clonotype is medium-sized. The V and J genes are TRBV7-2 and TRBJ2-7; the D call of TRBD1 rests on TCRdb alone, since no DNA is present to check it. The CDR3 length is 15 residues. The germline gives CDR1 SGHTA, CDR2 FQGNSA. The CDR3 loop is CASSPNRGFNGEQYF.

This chain links TRBV11-2 with TRBJ2-1; TCRdb names TRBD2, which stays unverified in the absence of DNA. Germline CDR1 SGHAT, CDR2 FQNNGV. The CDR3 contains 18 residues. The CDR3 reads CASSPRTSGWSSYNEQFF.

This rearrangement joins TRBV19 to TRBJ2-6. This CDR3 is 14 amino acids long. Germline CDR1 and CDR2: LNHDA and SQIVND (reference sequence). CDR3 in amino acids: CASSLGSGANVLTF.

The chain's CDR3 is CASSLGLYQETQYF. The V call is TRBV5-5, the J call TRBJ2-5. This CDR3 region has 14 residues. Germline V lookup: CDR1 SGHKS, CDR2 YYEKEE (reference sequence).

This chain joins TRBV6-1 and TRBJ2-2; no DNA is available, so the TRBD1 call from TCRdb remains unchecked. This CDR3 region has 14 residues. CDR1 MNHNS and CDR2 SASEGT come from the germline V gene. The CDR3 region is CASTRDRDTGELFF.

The chain carries TRBV5-1 and TRBJ1-3; TCRdb's D call, TRBD1, is unchecked because there is no DNA. The CDR3 extends over 17 amino acids. The germline CDR1 and CDR2 sequences are SGHRS and YFSETQ. The CDR3 reads CASSLVAGGVNGNTIYF.

This chain uses TRBV5-5 with TRBJ1-2. Germline CDR1 is SGHKS and CDR2 is YYEKEE (reference sequence). This CDR3 contains 18 residues. The CDR3 sequence is CASSPRQGVGHSKYGYTF. Complete variable domain (other parts from reference TRBV5-5 and TRBJ1-2): DAGVTQSPTHLIKTRGQQVTLRCSPISGHKSVSWYQQVLGQGPQFIFQYYEKEERGRGNFPDRFSARQFPNYSSELNVNALLLGDSALYLCASSPRQGVGHSKYGYTFGSGTRLTVV.

J is TRBJ2-6 and V is TRBV5-4. Germline V gives CDR1 SGHNT, CDR2 YYREEE (reference sequence). The CDR3 is made up of 17 amino acids. The CDR3 protein is CASSLGQITSGANVLTF. The variable domain in full, with the rest retrieved from reference TRBV5-4 and TRBJ2-6, is ETGVTQSPTHLIKTRGQQVTLRCSSQSGHNTVSWYQQALGQGPQFIFQYYREEENGRGNFPPRFSGLQFPNYSSELNVNALELDDSALYLCASSLGQITSGANVLTFGAGSRLTVL.

This sequence joins TRBV7-2 and TRBJ2-5. Germline V lookup: CDR1 SGHTA, CDR2 FQGNSA. The CDR3 covers 11 residues. The CDR3 region is CASSLQETQYF.

V and J are TRBV20-1 and TRBJ2-7; there is no DNA to check the TCRdb D call of TRBD1. CDR3 length equals 12 residues. In germline, CDR1 is DFQATT, CDR2 SNEGSKA (reference sequence). CDR3 amino acids: CSARIPGLEQYF.

J is TRBJ1-3 and V is TRBV5-4. The CDR3 covers 17 residues. Germline V gene data show CDR1 as SGHNT and CDR2 as YYREEE (reference sequence). CDR3 region: CASSRSTSGTSGNTIYF.

This chain uses TRBV6-2 or TRBV6-3 with TRBJ2-7; without DNA, the TCRdb call of TRBD1 cannot be checked. The CDR3 totals 13 residues. Germline-derived CDR1 and CDR2 are MNHEY and SVGEGT. The CDR3: CASGDRAPGEQYF.

The chain couples TRBV5-1 to TRBJ2-1; TCRdb's D call, TRBD2, is unchecked because there is no DNA. CDR1 is SGHRS, CDR2 YFSETQ, per germline. The CDR3 runs 15 residues. CDR3 sequence reads: CASSLGDSSINEQFF.